These 8 T cell receptor beta chains share one sample of origin, sequenced in a study of T-cell reconstitution after alpha-beta-depleted transplantation in children. During its preparation, the TCRbeta library received unique molecular identifiers. TCRdb re-derived calls from the PCR reads in MiXCR, one entry per CDR3 protein. The sample has about 250,000 distinct CDR3 sequences, about 24% seen once. Sample: PBMCs, mostly from graft donor cells, taken 360 days after TCRalphabeta/CD19-depleted stem cell transplant. These receptors were obtained from a female patient aged 2 to 10 who had a stem cell transplant for congenital amegakaryocytic thrombocytopenia, so the T cells may come from the graft donor.

The J gene is TRBJ1-2, the V gene TRBV4-3, with 7 bases fitting TRBD1. CDR1 is LGHNA and CDR2 is YSLEER in the germline V gene. After removal of 2 bases from V and 5 bases from J, the junction contained 8 bases not matched to a gene. The CDR3 consists of 15 residues. CDR3 nucleotide sequence: TGCGCCAGCAGCCAAAACCCCGGGACAGTTTATGGCTACACCTTC. Its protein is CASSQNPGTVYGYTF.

The chain uses TRBV20-1 and TRBJ2-1; 13 bases are shared with TRBD2. The CDR3 has 16 amino acids. Germline CDR1 reads DFQATT; CDR2 reads SNEGSKA (reference sequence). After removal of 1 base from V and 9 bases from J, the junction contained 9 bases not matched to a gene. The CDR3 bases are TGCAGTGCTAGAGCCCAACTAGCGGGAGGGACGAGTGAGCAGTTCTTC. It is translated as CSARAQLAGGTSEQFF.

This clonotype occurred a few times. The rearrangement joins TRBV7-2 to TRBJ1-6; D is uncertain. There are 12 residues in the CDR3. Trimming pared 5 bases from V and 7 bases from J, leaving 6 bases between. CDR1 is SGHTA, CDR2 FQGNSA, per germline. CDR3 bases: TGTGCCAGCAGCCCGGGGAATTCACCCCTCCACTTT. Amino acid sequence: CASSPGNSPLHF.

The chain uses TRBV12-3 or TRBV12-4 and TRBJ1-1; 7 nucleotides align to TRBD1. The CDR3 is made up of 16 amino acids. Germline trimming cut 6 bases from V and 5 bases from J; bases unmatched to any gene: 15. Here the CDR3 reads CASRGDSFLRGTEAFF. In nucleotides, the CDR3 is TGTGCCAGCAGGGGGGACAGCTTTCTGAGGGGGACTGAAGCTTTCTTT.

This clonotype was counted a few times. The CDR3 DNA sequence: TGTGCCACCAGCAGAGATACAGCCCTGAACACTGAAGCTTTCTTT. Amino acid sequence: CATSRDTALNTEAFF. V usage is TRBV15 and J usage is TRBJ1-1, with D unclear. The CDR3 consists of 15 residues. CDR1 LNHNV and CDR2 YYDKDF come from the germline V gene (reference sequence). V dropped 0 bases and J dropped 0 bases, with 8 bases sitting between them.

There are a few counts of this clonotype. The J gene is TRBJ2-2, the V gene TRBV5-4; the D is unclear. V was cut by 0 bases and J by 4 bases, with 10 bases left in between. This CDR3 is 15 amino acids long. Germline values: CDR1 SGHNT, CDR2 YYREEE (reference sequence). The CDR3 DNA reads as TGTGCCAGCAGCTTGGAGGTGACCGCCACCGGGGAGCTGTTTTTT. Its translation is CASSLEVTATGELFF. The complete variable domain, with remaining parts taken from reference TRBV5-4 and TRBJ2-2, reads ETGVTQSPTHLIKTRGQQVTLRCSSQSGHNTVSWYQQALGQGPQFIFQYYREEENGRGNFPPRFSGLQFPNYSSELNVNALELDDSALYLCASSLEVTATGELFFGEGSRLTVL.

This clonotype was detected a few times. The V and J genes are TRBV20-1 and TRBJ2-5; D might be TRBD2 (6 bases). The CDR3 extends over 14 amino acids. The germline gives CDR1 DFQATT, CDR2 SNEGSKA (reference sequence). V was shortened by 5 bases and J by 1 base, with 14 bases between the two germline ends. The CDR3 region has the DNA TGCAGTGCTCCGGGGCTAGCGAGCCAAGAGACCCAGTACTTC. It yields the protein CSAPGLASQETQYF.

The rearrangement links TRBV28 to TRBJ2-5, with D tentatively TRBD1 (5 bases). The CDR3 is 16 amino acids. Trimming cost V 5 bases and J 5 bases, with 21 bases left between them. CDR1 is MDHEN and CDR2 is SYDVKM in the germline V gene. CDR3 protein: CASSPIRTTWLETQYF. The CDR3 coding sequence is TGTGCCAGCAGTCCAATTAGGACAACTTGGCTTGAGACCCAGTACTTC.